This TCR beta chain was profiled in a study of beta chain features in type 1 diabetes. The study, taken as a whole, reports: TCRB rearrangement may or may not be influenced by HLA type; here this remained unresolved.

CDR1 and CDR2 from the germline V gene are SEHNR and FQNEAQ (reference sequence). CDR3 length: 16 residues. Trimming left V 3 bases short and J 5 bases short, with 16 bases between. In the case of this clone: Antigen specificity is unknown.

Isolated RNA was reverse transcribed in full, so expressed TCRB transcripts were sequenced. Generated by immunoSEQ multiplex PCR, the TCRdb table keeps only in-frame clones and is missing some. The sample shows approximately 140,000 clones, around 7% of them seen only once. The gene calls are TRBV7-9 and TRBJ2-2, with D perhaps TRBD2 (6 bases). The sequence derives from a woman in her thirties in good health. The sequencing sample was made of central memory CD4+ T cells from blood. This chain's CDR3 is CASSFVPGGYTGELFF. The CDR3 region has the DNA TGTGCCAGCAGCTTCGTTCCAGGAGGGTATACCGGGGAGCTGTTTTTT. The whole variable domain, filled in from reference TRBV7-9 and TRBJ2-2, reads DTGVSQNPRHKITKRGQNVTFRCDPISEHNRLYWYRQTLGQGPEFLTYFQNEAQLEKSRLLSDRFSAERPKGSFSTLEIQRTEQGDSAMYLCASSFVPGGYTGELFFGEGSRLTVL.